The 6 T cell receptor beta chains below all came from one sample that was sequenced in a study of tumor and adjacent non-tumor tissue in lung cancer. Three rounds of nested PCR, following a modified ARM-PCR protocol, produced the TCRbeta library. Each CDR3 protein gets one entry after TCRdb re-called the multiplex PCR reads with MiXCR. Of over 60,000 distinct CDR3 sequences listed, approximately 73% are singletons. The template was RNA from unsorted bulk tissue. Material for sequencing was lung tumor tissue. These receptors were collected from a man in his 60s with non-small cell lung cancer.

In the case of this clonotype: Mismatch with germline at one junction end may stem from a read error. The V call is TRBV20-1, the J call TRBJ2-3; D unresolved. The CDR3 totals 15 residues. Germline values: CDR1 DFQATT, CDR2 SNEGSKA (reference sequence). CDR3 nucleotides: TGCAGTCCTGAGCCCCATCAAAGCGCCACAGATCCGCAGTATTTT. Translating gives CSPEPHQSATDPQYF.

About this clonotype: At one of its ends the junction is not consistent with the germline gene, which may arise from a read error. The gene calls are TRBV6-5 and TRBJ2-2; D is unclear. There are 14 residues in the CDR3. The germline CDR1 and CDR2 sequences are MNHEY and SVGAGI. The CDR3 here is CASRYRPKTGELFF. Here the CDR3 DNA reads TGTGCCAGCAGATACAGACCGAAGACCGGGGAGCTGTTTTTT.

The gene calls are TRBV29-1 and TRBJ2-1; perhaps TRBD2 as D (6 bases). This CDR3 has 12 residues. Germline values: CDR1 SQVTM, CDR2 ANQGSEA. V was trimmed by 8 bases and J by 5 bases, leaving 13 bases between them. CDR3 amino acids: CSRGGNHNEQFF. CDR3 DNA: TGCAGCCGGGGAGGAAATCACAATGAGCAGTTCTTC.

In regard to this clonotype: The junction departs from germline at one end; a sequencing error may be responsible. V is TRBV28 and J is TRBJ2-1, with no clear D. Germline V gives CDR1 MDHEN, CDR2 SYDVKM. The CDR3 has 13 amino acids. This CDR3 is CASSTPGYNAQFF. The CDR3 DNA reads TGTGCCAGTTCGACCCCAGGCTACAATGCGCAGTTCTTC. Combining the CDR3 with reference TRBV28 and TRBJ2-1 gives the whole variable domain DVKVTQSSRYLVKRTGEKVFLECVQDMDHENMFWYRQDPGLGLRLIYFSYDVKMKEKGDIPEGYSVSREKKERFSLILESASTNQTSMYLCASSTPGYNAQFFGPGTRLTVL.

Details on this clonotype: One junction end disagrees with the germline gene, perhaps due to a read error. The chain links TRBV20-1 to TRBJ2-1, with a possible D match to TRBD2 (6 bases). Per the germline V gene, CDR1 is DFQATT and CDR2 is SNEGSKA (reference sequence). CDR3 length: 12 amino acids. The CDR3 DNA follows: TGCAATGCTAGGGCCGGAGGGAGTGAGCAGCTCTTC. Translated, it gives CNARAGGSEQLF.

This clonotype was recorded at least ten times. In nucleotides, the CDR3 is TGTGCCAGCAGTTTACAGCCCCAAGGGACCAATGAGCAGTTCTTC. Protein product: CASSLQPQGTNEQFF. The gene calls are TRBV6-5 and TRBJ2-1; TRBD1 or TRBD2 may be the D gene (5 bases each). Germline CDR1 MNHEY, CDR2 SVGAGI. The CDR3 is 15 residues long. V lost 4 bases and J lost 6, with 16 bases in between.